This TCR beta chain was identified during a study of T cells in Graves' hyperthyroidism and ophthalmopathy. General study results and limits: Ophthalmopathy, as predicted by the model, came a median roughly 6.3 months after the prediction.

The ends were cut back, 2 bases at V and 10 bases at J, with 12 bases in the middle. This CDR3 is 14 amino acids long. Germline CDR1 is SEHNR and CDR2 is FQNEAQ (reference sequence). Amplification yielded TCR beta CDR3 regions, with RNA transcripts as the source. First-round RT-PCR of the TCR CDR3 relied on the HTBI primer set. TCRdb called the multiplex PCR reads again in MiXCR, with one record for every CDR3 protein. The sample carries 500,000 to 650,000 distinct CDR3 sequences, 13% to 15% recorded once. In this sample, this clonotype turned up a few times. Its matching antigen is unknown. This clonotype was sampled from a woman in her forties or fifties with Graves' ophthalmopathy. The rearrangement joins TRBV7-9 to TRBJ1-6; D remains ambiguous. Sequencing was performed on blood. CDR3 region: CASSLNDSESPLHF. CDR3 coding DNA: TGTGCCAGCAGCTTAAATGATTCGGAGTCACCCCTCCACTTT.